Listed below are T cell receptor beta chains from one sample, sequenced in a study of T-cell memory formation after mild COVID-19. TCRdb re-called the 5' RACE reads with MiXCR, one entry per CDR3 protein. The data hold approximately 400,000 distinct CDR3 sequences, with roughly 18% observed a single time. Material for sequencing was PBMCs or a T cell subset sorted from them (not recorded which). The origin of the receptors is a young man who had mild COVID-19 (a few samples of this study predate the infection). Cell type and time point are not known. The conserved cysteine and the conserved F or W are not part of the CDR3 here.

J: TRBJ2-1
V: TRBV12-3/TRBV12-4
CDR3: ASSSTSGGAGEQF

J: TRBJ1-3
V: TRBV4-3
CDR3: ASSQEWGRGNTIY

J: TRBJ2-7
V: TRBV6-1
CDR3: ASTSGGASSYEQY

J: TRBJ2-2
V: TRBV4-3
CDR3: ASSQGPTMVTGELF

J: TRBJ1-6
V: TRBV20-1
CDR3: SARGTEGSSPLH

J: TRBJ2-2
V: TRBV9
CDR3: ASSSGSEGGTGELF

J: TRBJ2-2
V: TRBV12-5
CDR3: ASGYSTGGYTGELF

J: TRBJ2-1
V: TRBV3-1
CDR3: ASSQDLQIYNEQF

J: TRBJ2-1
V: TRBV7-9
CDR3: ASSLVRTEQF

J: TRBJ2-7
V: TRBV20-1
CDR3: SAQDEFSYEQY

J: TRBJ2-7
V: TRBV20-1
CDR3: SASPLGLAFNEQY

J: TRBJ1-2
V: TRBV3-1
CDR3: ASSQVDRGGYT

J: TRBJ2-1
V: TRBV5-1
CDR3: ASSDGSCGNEQF

J: TRBJ2-3
V: TRBV7-6
CDR3: ASSPQARDTQY

J: TRBJ1-1
V: TRBV9
CDR3: ASSLSGYNTEAF

J: TRBJ2-3
V: TRBV18
CDR3: ASSPSDSRVGTQY

J: TRBJ1-1
V: TRBV21-1
CDR3: ASSKGPKNTEAF

J: TRBJ1-1
V: TRBV27
CDR3: ASSLYSGGFTEAF

J: TRBJ1-3
V: TRBV7-2
CDR3: ASSTGDGNTIY

J: TRBJ1-1
V: TRBV5-1
CDR3: ASSLRGVGLNTEAF

J: TRBJ1-6
V: TRBV18
CDR3: ASSPNTGTGNSPLH

J: TRBJ2-2
V: TRBV12-3/TRBV12-4
CDR3: ASSRQAVFLELF

J: TRBJ1-2
V: TRBV5-4
CDR3: ASSWDRGRNYGYT

J: TRBJ2-1
V: TRBV10-2
CDR3: ASSSRIFYNEQF

J: TRBJ2-1
V: TRBV3-1
CDR3: ASSQVFEAGTEKFDEQF

J: TRBJ1-2
V: TRBV5-6
CDR3: ASSLRTLGYGYT

J: TRBJ2-2
V: TRBV9
CDR3: ASSAQPTGELF

J: TRBJ2-7
V: TRBV4-2
CDR3: ASSGTGTMSSYEQY

J: TRBJ2-1
V: TRBV12-3/TRBV12-4
CDR3: ASRQTSSSYNEQF

J: TRBJ2-5
V: TRBV7-9
CDR3: ASSFTRDQETQY

J: TRBJ2-6
V: TRBV6-1
CDR3: ASSEWMRESGANVLT

J: TRBJ1-2
V: TRBV29-1
CDR3: SVGSGDGYT

J: TRBJ1-6
V: TRBV12-3/TRBV12-4
CDR3: ASSFSSSGDRSPLH

J: TRBJ2-5
V: TRBV5-1
CDR3: ASSLDGISETQY

J: TRBJ2-7
V: TRBV12-3/TRBV12-4
CDR3: ASSTNRGTSYEQY

J: TRBJ2-5
V: TRBV11-2
CDR3: ASSFGTKETQY

J: TRBJ2-3
V: TRBV12-3/TRBV12-4
CDR3: ASRLWDTQY